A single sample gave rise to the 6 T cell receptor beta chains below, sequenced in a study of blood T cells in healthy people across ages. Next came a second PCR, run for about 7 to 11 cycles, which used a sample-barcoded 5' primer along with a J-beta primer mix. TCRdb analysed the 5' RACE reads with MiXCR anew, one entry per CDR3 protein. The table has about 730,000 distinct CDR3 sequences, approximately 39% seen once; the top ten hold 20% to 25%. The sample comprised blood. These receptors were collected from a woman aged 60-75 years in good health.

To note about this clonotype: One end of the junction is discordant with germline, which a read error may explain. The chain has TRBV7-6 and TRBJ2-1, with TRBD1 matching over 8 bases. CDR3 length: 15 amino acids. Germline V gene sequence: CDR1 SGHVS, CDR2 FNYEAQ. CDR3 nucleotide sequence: TGTACCAGCACCAGGACAGGGAGCTCCTACAATCAGCAGTTCTTC. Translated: CTSTRTGSSYNQQFF. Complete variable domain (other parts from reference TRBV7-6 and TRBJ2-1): GAGVSQSPRYKVTKRGQDVALRCDPISGHVSLYWYRQALGQGPEFLTYFNYEAQQDKSGLPNDRFSAERPEGSISTLTIQRTEQRDSAMYRCTSTRTGSSYNQQFFGPGTRLTVL.

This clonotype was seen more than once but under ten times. This CDR3 is CASGLKPTSGAYTGELFF. The CDR3, as DNA: TGTGCTAGTGGTTTGAAACCCACTAGCGGGGCCTACACCGGGGAGCTGTTTTTT. V usage is TRBV12-5 and J usage is TRBJ2-2; 10 bases fit TRBD2. After removal of 2 bases from V and 3 bases from J, the junction contained 9 bases not matched to a gene. This CDR3 spans 18 amino acids. CDR1 and CDR2 from the germline V gene are LGHNT and FRNRAP.

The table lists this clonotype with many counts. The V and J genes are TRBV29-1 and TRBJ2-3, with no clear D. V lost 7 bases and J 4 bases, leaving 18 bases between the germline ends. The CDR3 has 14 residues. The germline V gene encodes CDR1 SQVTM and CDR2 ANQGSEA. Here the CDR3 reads CSAPEYGRADTQYF. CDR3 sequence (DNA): TGCAGCGCACCTGAATACGGAAGGGCAGATACGCAGTATTTT.

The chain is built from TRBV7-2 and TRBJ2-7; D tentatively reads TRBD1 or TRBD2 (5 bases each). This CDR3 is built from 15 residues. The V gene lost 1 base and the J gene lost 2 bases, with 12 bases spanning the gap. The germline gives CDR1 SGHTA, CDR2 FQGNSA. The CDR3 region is CASSLVGERPYEQYF. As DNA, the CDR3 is TGTGCCAGCAGCTTAGTGGGGGAGAGACCCTACGAGCAGTACTTC. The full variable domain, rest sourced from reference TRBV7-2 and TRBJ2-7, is GAGVSQSPSNKVTEKGKDVELRCDPISGHTALYWYRQSLGQGLEFLIYFQGNSAPDKSGLPSDRFSAERTGGSVSTLTIQRTQQEDSAVYLCASSLVGERPYEQYFGPGTRLTVT.

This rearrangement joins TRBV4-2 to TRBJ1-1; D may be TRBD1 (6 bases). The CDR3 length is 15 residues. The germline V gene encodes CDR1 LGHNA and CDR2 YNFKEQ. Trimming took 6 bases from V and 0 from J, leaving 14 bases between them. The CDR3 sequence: CASRINTGLNTEAFF. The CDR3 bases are TGTGCCAGCAGGATTAATACAGGGTTGAACACTGAAGCTTTCTTT.

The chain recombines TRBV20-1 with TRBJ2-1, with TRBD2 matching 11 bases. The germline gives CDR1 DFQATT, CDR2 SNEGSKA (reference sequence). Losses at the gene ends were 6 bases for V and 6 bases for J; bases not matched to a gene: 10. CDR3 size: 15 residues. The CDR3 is CSAPHTSGRGNEQFF. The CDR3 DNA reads TGCAGTGCCCCGCACACTAGCGGGAGAGGCAATGAGCAGTTCTTC.